This record covers a single TCR beta chain. The data belong to a study of control samples from healthy donors and cancer patients. This CDR3 contains 12 residues. Trimming pared 0 bases from V and 9 bases from J, leaving 8 bases between. TCRdb's copy holds only in-frame clones and misses some; the assay was immunoSEQ multiplex PCR. Of some 120,000 clones listed, more than 75% are singletons. The TCR comes from a man in his 60s in good health. The sample consisted of blood. The chain carries TRBV12-3 or TRBV12-4 and TRBJ1-1, with TRBD1 as a possible D gene (6 bases). This chain's CDR3 is CASSLAGQKAFF. CDR3 in DNA: TGTGCCAGCAGTTTAGCGGGACAAAAAGCTTTCTTT.